The TCR beta chain described here comes from a study of CD4 T cells in relation to SARS-CoV-2 and coronaviruses. For the study at large: ViraFEST: approximately 10-day antigen culture of PBMCs, then TCR beta CDR3 sequencing.

The CDR3 consists of 15 residues. The germline V gene has CDR1 MNHEY and CDR2 SVGEGT. V was cut by 4 bases and J by 0 bases, with 11 bases left in between. Points from the study as a whole: Each donor contributed either pre-pandemic or post-infection samples, not both. No crossreactivity against non-spike viral proteins was tested here.

Produced via immunoSEQ multiplex PCR; TCRdb's table is partial and in-frame only. The sample records roughly 31,000 clones, less than 80% being singletons. Before the COVID-19 pandemic, during about 2011-2019, CD4+ T cells were taken from unexposed donors. The cells were cultured for under twelve days before CD4+ T cells were isolated. On this clone itself: Its antigen is not known.

The chain links TRBV6-2 or TRBV6-3 to TRBJ2-3, with TRBD2 as a possible D gene (6 bases). This TCR derives from a human donor in good health. The sequencing sample was made of CD4+ T cells from PBMCs, cultured in vitro. CDR3 in amino acids: CASSSLGTSTDTQYF. Written as DNA, the CDR3 is TGTGCCAGCAGTTCCCTAGGGACTAGCACAGATACGCAGTATTTT.